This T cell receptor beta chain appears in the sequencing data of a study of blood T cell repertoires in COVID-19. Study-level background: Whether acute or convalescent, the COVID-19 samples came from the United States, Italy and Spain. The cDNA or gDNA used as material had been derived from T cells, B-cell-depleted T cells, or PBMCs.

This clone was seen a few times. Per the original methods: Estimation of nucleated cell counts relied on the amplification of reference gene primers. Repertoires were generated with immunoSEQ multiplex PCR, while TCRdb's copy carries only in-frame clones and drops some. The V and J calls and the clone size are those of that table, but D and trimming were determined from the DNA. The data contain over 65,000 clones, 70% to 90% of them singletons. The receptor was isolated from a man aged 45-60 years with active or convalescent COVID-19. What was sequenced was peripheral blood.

CDR3 coding DNA: TGCGCCAGCAGCCAAGATGGAAGCGGTTACGAGCAGTACTTC. Its protein is CASSQDGSGYEQYF. The V call is TRBV4-1, the J call TRBJ2-7, with a tentative D call TRBD2 (5 bases). With 0 bases removed from V and 4 bases from J, the gap between germline ends came to 10 bases. CDR1 and CDR2 (germline): MGHRA, YSYEKL. The CDR3 contains 14 residues.